This T cell receptor (beta chain) comes out of a study of siplizumab effects on memory and regulatory T cells (dated by TCRdb to about 2019). With respect to the entire study: The study looked at the effect of siplizumab, an anti-CD2 antibody, on alloreactive T-cell subsets in allogeneic mixed lymphocyte reactions made from human PBMCs. The paper's findings and limits, for the study overall: Because sequences below about 10^-5 frequency were poorly captured, only a minor fraction of alloreactive clones could be mapped to unstimulated subsets. Greater diversity appeared to be present in unstimulated naive T cells than in memory T cells, and a substantial contribution to the alloresponse seemed to be made by naive cells. Among mappable alloreactive CD4+ clones, the Treg-derived fraction averaged about 75% with siplizumab versus around 25% in control reactions. A naive or memory phenotype could not be assigned to roughly 80-96% of proliferating CD4+ or CD8+ clones. The cumulative frequency of alloreactive sequences traceable to unstimulated CD4+ memory T cells was significantly reduced by siplizumab. Whether proliferating Tregs from siplizumab cultures actually had suppressive function was not functionally confirmed.

Sorted unstimulated T cells and proliferating T cells recovered from mixed lymphocyte reactions were subjected to TCRbeta CDR3 sequencing. Fresh whole blood from approximately 10 HLA-typed healthy donors was used to isolate PBMCs. With regard to this clone: The antigen it binds to is not known. Base qualities are missing; no much larger clone stands one base away.

The library was obtained by the immunoSEQ multiplex PCR assay. Roughly 10^5 TCR templates per sample were assayed on the deep sequencing platform. Genomic DNA extracted from sorted T cells was the material used for TCRbeta CDR3 sequencing. In the paper's pipeline: The R programming language was used for clonal analysis of TCRbeta CDR3 data. Comparing unstimulated samples against CFSE-low samples taken after the reaction was how alloreactive CD4+ and CD8+ clones were defined. Regulatory or non-regulatory origin of alloreactive CD4+ clones was assigned by matching sequences to the sorted unstimulated Treg and non-Treg repertoires. The source is immuneACCESS, and TCRdb retained only in-frame sequences with V and J called. Part of the clones is not carried over; for the studies checked, unresolved V genes explain less than half of this, and the remainder is unexplained. The V and J calls and clone size come from that table; D and trimming were worked out from the DNA. A total of around 77,000 clones appear in this sample, roughly nine tenths of them only once. The ten top clones hold around 28% of the sample.

Compared with germline, V lacks 3 bases and J lacks 7 bases; bases without a gene match: 10. Reading from cysteine to phenylalanine, the CDR3 counts 16 amino acids. Solely the CDR3 DNA is kept, with 48 bases framed from the first base. The germline V gene yields SGHRS for CDR1 and YFSETQ for CDR2. The rearrangement joined TRBV5-1 to TRBJ2-1, and 10 junctional nucleotides match TRBD2. The sequencing input was CD8+ T cells sorted from blood. The receptor's source is a human donor in good health. The encoded CDR3 is CASSSHLAGGRNEQFF. The sequence in DNA is TGCGCCAGCAGCTCGCATTTAGCGGGGGGACGTAATGAGCAGTTCTTC.